This TCR beta chain was profiled in a study of technical replicates of blood from a few donors. The V and J ends lost 6 bases and 4 bases, in that order; junction bases with no gene match: 6. CDR3 size: 15 residues. Germline CDR1 reads MNHEY; CDR2 reads SVGAGI. The repertoire was sequenced with immunoSEQ multiplex PCR; TCRdb's copy has only in-frame clones and lacks some. The data show 65,000 to 85,000 clones, with roughly 94% seen just once and over 0.35% held by the top ten. This receptor was obtained from a human donor in good health. The sample was T cells isolated from PBMCs. V usage is TRBV6-5 and J usage is TRBJ2-6; 7 positions agree with TRBD1. The CDR3 bases are TGTGCCAGCAGACAAGGACAGGCCGGGGCCAACGTCCTGACTTTC. Its protein is CASRQGQAGANVLTF.